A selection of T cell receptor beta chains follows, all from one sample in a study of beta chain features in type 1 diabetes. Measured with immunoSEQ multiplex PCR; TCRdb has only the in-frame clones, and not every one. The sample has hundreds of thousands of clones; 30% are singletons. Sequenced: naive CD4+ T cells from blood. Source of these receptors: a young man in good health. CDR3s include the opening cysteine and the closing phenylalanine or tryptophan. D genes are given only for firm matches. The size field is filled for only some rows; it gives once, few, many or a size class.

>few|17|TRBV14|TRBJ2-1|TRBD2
CASSQAETSFLYNEQFF
TGTGCCAGCAGCCAAGCGGAGACTAGCTTTCTTTACAATGAGCAGTTCTTC
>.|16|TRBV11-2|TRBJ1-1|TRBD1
CASSPPGQGAGPEAFF
TGTGCCAGCAGCCCTCCGGGACAGGGAGCTGGTCCTGAAGCTTTCTTT
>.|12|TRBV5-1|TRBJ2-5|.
CASSLQGETQYF
TGCGCCAGCAGCTTGCAGGGAGAGACCCAGTACTTC
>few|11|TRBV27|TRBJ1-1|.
CASRTDTEAFF
TGTGCCAGCAGGACAGACACTGAAGCTTTCTTT
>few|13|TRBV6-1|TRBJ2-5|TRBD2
CASGAGVRETQYF
TGTGCCAGCGGCGCGGGAGTACGAGAGACCCAGTACTTC
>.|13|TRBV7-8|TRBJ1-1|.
CASSLALNTEAFF
TGTGCCAGCAGCTTAGCGCTGAACACTGAAGCTTTCTTT
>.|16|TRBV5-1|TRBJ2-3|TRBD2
CASSRLAGLSTDTQYF
TGCGCCAGCAGCCGACTAGCGGGCCTTAGCACAGATACGCAGTATTTT
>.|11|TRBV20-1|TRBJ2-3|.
CSAKARDTQYF
TGCAGTGCCAAGGCCCGAGATACGCAGTATTTT
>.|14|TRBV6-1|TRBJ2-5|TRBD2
CASSVAGGGETQYF
TGTGCCAGCAGTGTAGCGGGAGGGGGAGAGACCCAGTACTTC
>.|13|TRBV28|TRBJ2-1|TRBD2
CASSPGGYNEQFF
TGTGCCAGCAGTCCGGGGGGGTACAATGAGCAGTTCTTC
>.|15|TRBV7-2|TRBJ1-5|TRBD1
CASSLGQGANQPQHF
TGTGCCAGCAGCTTAGGTCAGGGGGCAAATCAGCCCCAGCATTTT
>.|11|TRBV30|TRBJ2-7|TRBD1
CAWSVGGIAGF
TGTGCCTGGAGTGTAGGGGGCATTGCCGGCTTC
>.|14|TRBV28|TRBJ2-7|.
CASSKAARSYEQYF
TGTGCCAGCAGTAAAGCCGCCCGCTCCTACGAGCAGTACTTC
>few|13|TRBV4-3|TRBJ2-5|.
CASSQDTRETQYF
TGCGCCAGCAGCCAAGATACACGAGAGACCCAGTACTTC